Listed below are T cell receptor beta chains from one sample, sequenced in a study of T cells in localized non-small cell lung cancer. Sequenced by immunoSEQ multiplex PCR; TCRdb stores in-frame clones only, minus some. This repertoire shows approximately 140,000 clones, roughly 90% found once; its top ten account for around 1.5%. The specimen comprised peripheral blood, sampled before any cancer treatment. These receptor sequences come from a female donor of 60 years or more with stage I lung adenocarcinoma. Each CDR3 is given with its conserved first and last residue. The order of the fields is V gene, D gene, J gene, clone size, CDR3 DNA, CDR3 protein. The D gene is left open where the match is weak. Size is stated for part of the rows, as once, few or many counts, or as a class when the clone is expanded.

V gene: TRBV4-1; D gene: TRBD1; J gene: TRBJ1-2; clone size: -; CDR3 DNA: TGCGCCAGCAGCCATTGGGGACAGCCCCAGAGCTACACCTTC; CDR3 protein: CASSHWGQPQSYTF
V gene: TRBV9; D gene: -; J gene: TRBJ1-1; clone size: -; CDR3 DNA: TGTGCCAGCAGCGTAGCTATCGGACACAAGCGTTTCTTT; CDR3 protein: CASSVAIGHKRFF
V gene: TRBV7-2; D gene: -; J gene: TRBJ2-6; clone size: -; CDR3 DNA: TGTGCCAGCAGCCCCCAGACAGTCTCTGGGGCCAACGTCCTGACTTTC; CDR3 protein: CASSPQTVSGANVLTF
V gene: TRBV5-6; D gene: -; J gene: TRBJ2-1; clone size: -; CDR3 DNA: TGTGCCAGCAGCTTGGTGCAGAACAATGAGCAGTTCTTC; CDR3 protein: CASSLVQNNEQFF
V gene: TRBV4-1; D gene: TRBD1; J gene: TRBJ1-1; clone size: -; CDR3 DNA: TGCGCCAGCAGCTCTTGGACAGGCACTGAAGCTTTCTTT; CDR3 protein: CASSSWTGTEAFF
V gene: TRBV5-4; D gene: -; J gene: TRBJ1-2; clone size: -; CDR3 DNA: TGTGCCAGCAGCTTCGGGGAGCGGATAGGCGGCTATGGCTACACCTTC; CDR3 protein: CASSFGERIGGYGYTF
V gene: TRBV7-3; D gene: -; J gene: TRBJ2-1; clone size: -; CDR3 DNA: TGTGCCAGCAGCTTAAACCGGCAGGAGCAGTTCTTC; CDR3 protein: CASSLNRQEQFF
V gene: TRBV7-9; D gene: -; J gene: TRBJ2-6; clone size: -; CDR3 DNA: TGTGCCAGCACCCGTGACTCTGGGGCCAACGTCCTGACTTTC; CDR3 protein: CASTRDSGANVLTF
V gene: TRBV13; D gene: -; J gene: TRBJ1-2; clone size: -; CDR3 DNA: TGTGCCAGCAGCTTAGGGAGTGCAGCTGCTAACTATGGCTACACCTTC; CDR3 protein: CASSLGSAAANYGYTF
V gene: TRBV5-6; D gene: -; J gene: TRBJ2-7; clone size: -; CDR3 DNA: TGTGCCAGCAGCTTGGTCGGCCGACCGCTAGACCACGAGCAGTACTTC; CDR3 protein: CASSLVGRPLDHEQYF
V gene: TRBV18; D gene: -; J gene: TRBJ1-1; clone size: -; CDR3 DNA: TGTGCCAGCTCACCACCGCGGCGGGTCCCTGAAGCTTTCTTT; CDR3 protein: CASSPPRRVPEAFF
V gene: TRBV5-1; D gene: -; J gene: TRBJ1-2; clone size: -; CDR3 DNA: TGCGCCAGCAGCAACCCTACCGATGATAGGTCCGGCTACACCTTC; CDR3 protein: CASSNPTDDRSGYTF
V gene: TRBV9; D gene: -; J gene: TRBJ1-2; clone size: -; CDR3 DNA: TGTGCCAGCAGCCCCCCGGGAGCTGACTATGGCTACACCTTC; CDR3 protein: CASSPPGADYGYTF
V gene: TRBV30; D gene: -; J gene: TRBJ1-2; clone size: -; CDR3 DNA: TGTGCCTGGACAGAAGGGGGGAGGTGGTATGGCTACACCTTC; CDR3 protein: CAWTEGGRWYGYTF
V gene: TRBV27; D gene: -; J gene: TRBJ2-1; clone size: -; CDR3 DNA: TGTGCCAGAGGGGGTCGCCAGCCATACAATGAGCAGTTCTTC; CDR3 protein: CARGGRQPYNEQFF
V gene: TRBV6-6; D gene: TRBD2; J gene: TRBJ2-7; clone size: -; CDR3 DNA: TGTGCCAGCAGTAGGGGCGGGAGGTCCTACGAGCAGTACTTC; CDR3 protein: CASSRGGRSYEQYF
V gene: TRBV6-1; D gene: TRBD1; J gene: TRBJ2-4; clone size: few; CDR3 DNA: TGTGCCAGCAGTGCACGAGTGGACAGGTCCAAAAACATTCAGTACTTC; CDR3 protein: CASSARVDRSKNIQYF
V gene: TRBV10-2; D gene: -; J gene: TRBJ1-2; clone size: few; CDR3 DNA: TGCGCCAGCACATCGGGACTTACGGGGTATGGCTACACCTTC; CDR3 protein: CASTSGLTGYGYTF
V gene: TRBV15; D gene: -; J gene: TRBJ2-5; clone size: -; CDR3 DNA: TGTGCCACCAGCAGACGACCTCGAGCGTCAGAGACCCAGTACTTC; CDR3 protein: CATSRRPRASETQYF
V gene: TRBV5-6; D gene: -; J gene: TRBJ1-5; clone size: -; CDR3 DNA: TGTGCCAGCAGCGCAACAGGTAATCAGCCCCAGCATTTT; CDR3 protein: CASSATGNQPQHF
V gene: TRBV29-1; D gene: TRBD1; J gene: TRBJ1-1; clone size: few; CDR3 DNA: TGCAGCTACACCGGGACAGCAATGAACACTGAAGCTTTCTTT; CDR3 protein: CSYTGTAMNTEAFF
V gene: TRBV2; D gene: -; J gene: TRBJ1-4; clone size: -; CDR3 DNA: TGTGCCAGCATGGACGACAAGACAACTAATGAAAAACTGTTTTTT; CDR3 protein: CASMDDKTTNEKLFF
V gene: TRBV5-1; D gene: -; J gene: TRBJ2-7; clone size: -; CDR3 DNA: TGCGCCAGCAGCAGCTCGGGGGATCACTACGAGCAGTACTTC; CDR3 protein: CASSSSGDHYEQYF
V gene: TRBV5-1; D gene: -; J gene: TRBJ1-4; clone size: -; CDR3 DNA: TGCGCCAGCAGCTTGCGGGAGGGAGGCGAAAAACTGTTTTTT; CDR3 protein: CASSLREGGEKLFF
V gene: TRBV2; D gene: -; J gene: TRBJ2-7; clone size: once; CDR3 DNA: TGTGCCAGCAACAGGGTGTTGACTGGCGAGCAGTACTTC; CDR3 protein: CASNRVLTGEQYF
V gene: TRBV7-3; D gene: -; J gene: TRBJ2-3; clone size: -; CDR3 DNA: TGTGCCAGCAGCTTAATTCTTAGCCGTAGCACAGATACGCAGTATTTT; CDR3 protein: CASSLILSRSTDTQYF